The entry below gives a single TCR beta chain sequence along with its context. Collection yielded roughly 2.3 ml of blood per donor. Germline CDR1 and CDR2: LNHNV and YYDKDF (reference sequence). The CDR3 is made up of 16 amino acids. This specimen belongs to a study of monozygotic twins with inflammatory bowel disease. Using the 5' RACE reads, TCRdb records one entry per CDR3 protein without DNA. This repertoire comprises approximately 400,000 distinct CDR3 sequences; its ten largest clones make up more than 2%. Material for sequencing was blood. The V and J genes are TRBV15 and TRBJ2-6; lacking DNA, the TRBD1 call made by TCRdb goes unchecked. The receptor's source is a human donor with ulcerative colitis or Crohn's disease, or a healthy co-twin of an affected twin (not recorded which). CDR3: CATSRGGVAGANVLTF.